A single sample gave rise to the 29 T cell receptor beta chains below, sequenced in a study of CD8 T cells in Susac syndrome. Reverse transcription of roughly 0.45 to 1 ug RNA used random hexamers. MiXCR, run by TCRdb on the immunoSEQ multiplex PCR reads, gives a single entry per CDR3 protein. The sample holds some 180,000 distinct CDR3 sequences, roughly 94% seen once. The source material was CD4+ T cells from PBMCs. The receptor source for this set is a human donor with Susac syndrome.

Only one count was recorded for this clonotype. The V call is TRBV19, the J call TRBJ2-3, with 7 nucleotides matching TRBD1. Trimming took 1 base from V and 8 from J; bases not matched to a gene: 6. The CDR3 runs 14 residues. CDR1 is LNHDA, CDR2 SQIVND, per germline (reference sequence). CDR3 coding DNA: TGTGCCAGTAGTATAGCCTTAGACAGGGCTACGCAGTATTTT. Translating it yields CASSIALDRATQYF.

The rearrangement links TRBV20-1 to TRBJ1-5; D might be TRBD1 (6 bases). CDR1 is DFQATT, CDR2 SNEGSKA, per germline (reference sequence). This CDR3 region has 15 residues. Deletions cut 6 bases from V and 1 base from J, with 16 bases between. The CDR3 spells CSAGPGQTSNQPQHF. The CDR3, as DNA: TGCAGTGCGGGGCCGGGACAAACGAGCAATCAGCCCCAGCATTTT.

The CDR3 protein is CASSLVDSGANVLTF. CDR3 DNA: TGTGCCAGCAGCTTAGTGGACTCTGGGGCCAACGTCCTGACTTTC. This rearrangement joins TRBV7-9 to TRBJ2-6; D is uncertain. CDR1 is SEHNR, CDR2 FQNEAQ, per germline (reference sequence). The CDR3 length is 15 residues. V was trimmed by 1 base and J by 0 bases, leaving 4 bases between them.

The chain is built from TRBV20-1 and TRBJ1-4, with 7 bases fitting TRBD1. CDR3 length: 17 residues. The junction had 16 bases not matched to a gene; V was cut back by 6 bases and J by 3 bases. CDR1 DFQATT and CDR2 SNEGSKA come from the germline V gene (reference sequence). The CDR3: CSADSIGTALPNEKLFF. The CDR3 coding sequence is TGCAGTGCCGACAGTATCGGGACAGCTTTACCTAATGAAAAACTGTTTTTT.

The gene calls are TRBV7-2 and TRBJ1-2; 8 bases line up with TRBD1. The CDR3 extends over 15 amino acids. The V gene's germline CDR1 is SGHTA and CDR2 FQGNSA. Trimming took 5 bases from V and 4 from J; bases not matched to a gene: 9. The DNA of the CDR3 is TGTGCCAGCAGCAGGGGGGGACAGGTGGCCTATGGCTACACCTTC. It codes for CASSRGGQVAYGYTF. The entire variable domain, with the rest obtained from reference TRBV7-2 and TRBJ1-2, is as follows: GAGVSQSPSNKVTEKGKDVELRCDPISGHTALYWYRQSLGQGLEFLIYFQGNSAPDKSGLPSDRFSAERTGGSVSTLTIQRTQQEDSAVYLCASSRGGQVAYGYTFGSGTRLTVV.

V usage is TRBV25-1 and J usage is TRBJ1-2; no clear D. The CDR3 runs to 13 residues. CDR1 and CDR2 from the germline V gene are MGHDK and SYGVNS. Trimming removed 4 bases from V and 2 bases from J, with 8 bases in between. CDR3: CASSAQQNYGYTF. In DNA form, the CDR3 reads TGTGCCAGCAGTGCCCAGCAGAACTATGGCTACACCTTC.

The CDR3 DNA is TGCAGTGCCAATCTAGCGGGGGATTACAATGAGCAGTTCTTC. Protein: CSANLAGDYNEQFF. The J gene is TRBJ2-1, the V gene TRBV20-1, with 10 bases fitting TRBD2. The CDR3 consists of 14 residues. Trimming took 6 bases from V and 4 from J; bases not matched to a gene: 6. Per germline, CDR1 DFQATT and CDR2 SNEGSKA (reference sequence).

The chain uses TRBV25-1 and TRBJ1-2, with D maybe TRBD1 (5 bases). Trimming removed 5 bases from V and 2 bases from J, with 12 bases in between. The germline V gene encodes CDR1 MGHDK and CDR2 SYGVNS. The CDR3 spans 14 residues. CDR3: CASSRGFMNYGYTF. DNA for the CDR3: TGTGCCAGCAGTCGGGGGTTTATGAACTATGGCTACACCTTC.

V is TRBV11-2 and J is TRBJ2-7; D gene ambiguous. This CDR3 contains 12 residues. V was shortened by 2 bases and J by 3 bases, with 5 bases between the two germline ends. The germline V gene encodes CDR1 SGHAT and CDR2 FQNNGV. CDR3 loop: CASSLMGYEQYF. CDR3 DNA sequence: TGTGCCAGCAGCTTAATGGGCTACGAGCAGTACTTC.

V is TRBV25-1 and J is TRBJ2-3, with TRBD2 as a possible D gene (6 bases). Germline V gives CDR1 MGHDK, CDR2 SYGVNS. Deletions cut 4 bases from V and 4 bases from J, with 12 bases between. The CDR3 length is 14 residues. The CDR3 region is CASSARDWADTQYF. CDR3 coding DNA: TGTGCCAGCAGTGCACGGGACTGGGCAGATACGCAGTATTTT.

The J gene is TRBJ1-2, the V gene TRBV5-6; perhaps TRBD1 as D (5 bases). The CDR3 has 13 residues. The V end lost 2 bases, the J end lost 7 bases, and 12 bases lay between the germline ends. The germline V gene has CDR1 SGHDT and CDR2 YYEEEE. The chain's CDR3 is CASSLTGPLGYTF. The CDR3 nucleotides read TGTGCCAGCAGCTTAACGGGACCACTTGGCTACACCTTC.

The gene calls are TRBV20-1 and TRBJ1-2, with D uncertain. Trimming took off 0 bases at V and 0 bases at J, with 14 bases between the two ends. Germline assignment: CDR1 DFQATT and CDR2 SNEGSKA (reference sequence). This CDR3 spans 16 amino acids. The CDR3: CSARDQVQDANYGYTF. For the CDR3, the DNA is TGCAGTGCTAGAGATCAGGTTCAGGACGCTAACTATGGCTACACCTTC.

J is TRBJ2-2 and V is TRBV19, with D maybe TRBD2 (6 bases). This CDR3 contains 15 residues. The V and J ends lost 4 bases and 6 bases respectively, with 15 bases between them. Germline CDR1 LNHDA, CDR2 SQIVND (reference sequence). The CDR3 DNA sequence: TGTGCCAGTAGTAGGGGACTCCGGGATCCCGGGGAGCTGTTTTTT. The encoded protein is CASSRGLRDPGELFF.

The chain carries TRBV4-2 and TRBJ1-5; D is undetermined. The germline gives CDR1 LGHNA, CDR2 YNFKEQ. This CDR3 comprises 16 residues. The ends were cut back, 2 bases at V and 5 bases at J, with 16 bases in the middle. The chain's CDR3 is CASSQSFLPGYQPQHF. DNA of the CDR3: TGTGCCAGCAGCCAATCATTCCTACCGGGGTATCAGCCCCAGCATTTT.

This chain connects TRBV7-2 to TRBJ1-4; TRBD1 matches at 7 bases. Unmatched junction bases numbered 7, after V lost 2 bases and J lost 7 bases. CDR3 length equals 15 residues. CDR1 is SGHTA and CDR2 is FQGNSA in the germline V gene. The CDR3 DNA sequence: TGTGCCAGCAGCTTATTGACAGGGAGAACTGAAAAACTGTTTTTT. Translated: CASSLLTGRTEKLFF.

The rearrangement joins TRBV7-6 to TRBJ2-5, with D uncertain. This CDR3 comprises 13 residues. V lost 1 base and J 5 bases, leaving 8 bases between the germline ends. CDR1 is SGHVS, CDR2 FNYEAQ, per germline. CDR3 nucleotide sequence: TGTGCCAGCAGCTTAGGTCTCTTGGAGACCCAGTACTTC. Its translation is CASSLGLLETQYF.

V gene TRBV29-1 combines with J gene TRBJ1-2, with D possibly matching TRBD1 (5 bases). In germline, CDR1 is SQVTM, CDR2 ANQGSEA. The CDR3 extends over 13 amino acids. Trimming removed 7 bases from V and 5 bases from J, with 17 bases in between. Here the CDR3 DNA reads TGCAGCGCCGTAGAAGGTGGGACTTATGGCTACACCTTC. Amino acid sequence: CSAVEGGTYGYTF.

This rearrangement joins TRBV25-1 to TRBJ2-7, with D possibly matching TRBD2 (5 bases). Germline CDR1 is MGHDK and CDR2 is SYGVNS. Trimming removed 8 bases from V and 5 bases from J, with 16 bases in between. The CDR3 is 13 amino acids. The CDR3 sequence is CASRGPGMDEQYF. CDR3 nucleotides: TGTGCCAGCCGAGGGCCGGGGATGGACGAGCAGTACTTC.

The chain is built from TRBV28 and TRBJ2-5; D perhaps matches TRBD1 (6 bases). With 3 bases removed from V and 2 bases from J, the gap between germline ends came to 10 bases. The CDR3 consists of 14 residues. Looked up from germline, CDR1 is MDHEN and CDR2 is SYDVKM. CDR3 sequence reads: CASSLIGTQETQYF. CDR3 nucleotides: TGTGCCAGCAGTTTGATTGGGACACAAGAGACCCAGTACTTC.

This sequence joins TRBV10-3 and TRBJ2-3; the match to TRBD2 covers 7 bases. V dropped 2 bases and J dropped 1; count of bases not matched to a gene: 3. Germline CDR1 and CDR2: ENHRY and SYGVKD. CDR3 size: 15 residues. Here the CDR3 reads CAISEGREGTDTQYF. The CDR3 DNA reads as TGTGCCATCAGTGAGGGCCGGGAGGGCACAGATACGCAGTATTTT.

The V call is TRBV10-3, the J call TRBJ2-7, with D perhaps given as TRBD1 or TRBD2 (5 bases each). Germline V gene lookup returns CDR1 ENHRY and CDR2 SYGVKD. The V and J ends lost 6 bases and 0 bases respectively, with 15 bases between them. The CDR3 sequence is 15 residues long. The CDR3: CAISEPGRSSYEQYF. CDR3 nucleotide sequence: TGTGCCATCAGCGAGCCGGGACGGAGCTCCTACGAGCAGTACTTC.

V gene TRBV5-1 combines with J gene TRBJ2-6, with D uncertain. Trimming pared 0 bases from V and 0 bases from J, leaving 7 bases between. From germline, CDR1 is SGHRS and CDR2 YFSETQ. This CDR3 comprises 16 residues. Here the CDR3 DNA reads TGCGCCAGCAGCTTGGCAGACCACTCTGGGGCCAACGTCCTGACTTTC. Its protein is CASSLADHSGANVLTF.

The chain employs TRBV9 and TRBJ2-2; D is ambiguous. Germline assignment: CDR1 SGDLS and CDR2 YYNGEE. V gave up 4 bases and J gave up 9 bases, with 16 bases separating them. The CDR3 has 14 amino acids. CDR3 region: CASSSQWASRELFF. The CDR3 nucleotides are TGTGCCAGCAGCTCACAGTGGGCCTCCAGGGAGCTGTTTTTT.

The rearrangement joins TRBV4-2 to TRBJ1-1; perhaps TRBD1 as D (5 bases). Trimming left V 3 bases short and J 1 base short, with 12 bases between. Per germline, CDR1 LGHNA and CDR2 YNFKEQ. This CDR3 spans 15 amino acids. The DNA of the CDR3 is TGTGCCAGCAGCCAGGTACAGGAGTCGAACACTGAAGCTTTCTTT. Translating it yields CASSQVQESNTEAFF.

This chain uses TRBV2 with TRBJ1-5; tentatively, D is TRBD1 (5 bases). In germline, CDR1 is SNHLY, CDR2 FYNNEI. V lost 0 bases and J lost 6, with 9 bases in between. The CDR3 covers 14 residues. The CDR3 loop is CASSEAGPSQPQHF. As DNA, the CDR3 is TGTGCCAGCAGTGAAGCGGGGCCCAGTCAGCCCCAGCATTTT.

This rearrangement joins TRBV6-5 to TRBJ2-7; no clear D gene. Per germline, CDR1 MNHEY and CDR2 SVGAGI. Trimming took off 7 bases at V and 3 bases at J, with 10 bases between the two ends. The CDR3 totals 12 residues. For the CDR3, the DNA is TGTGCCAGCAAGGGTAAAATCTACGAGCAGTACTTC. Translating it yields CASKGKIYEQYF.

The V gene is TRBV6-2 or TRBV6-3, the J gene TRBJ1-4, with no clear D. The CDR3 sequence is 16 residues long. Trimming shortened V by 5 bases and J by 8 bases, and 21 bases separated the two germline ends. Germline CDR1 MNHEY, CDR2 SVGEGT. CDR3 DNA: TGTGCCAGCAGTCTTATACAGCCAGGCCCCGGAGAAAAACTGTTTTTT. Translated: CASSLIQPGPGEKLFF.

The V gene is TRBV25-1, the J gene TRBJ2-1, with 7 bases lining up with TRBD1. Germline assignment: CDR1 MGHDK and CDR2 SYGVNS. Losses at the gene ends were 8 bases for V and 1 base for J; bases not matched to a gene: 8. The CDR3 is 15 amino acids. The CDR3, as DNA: TGTGCCAGCCCCGGGACAGCTACGTCCTACAATGAGCAGTTCTTC. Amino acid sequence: CASPGTATSYNEQFF.

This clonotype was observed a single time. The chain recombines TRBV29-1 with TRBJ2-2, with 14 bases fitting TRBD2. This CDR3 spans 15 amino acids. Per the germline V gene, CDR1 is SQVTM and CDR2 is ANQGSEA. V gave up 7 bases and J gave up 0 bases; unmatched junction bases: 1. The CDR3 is CSAGLAGANTGELFF. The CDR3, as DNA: TGCAGCGCGGGACTAGCGGGAGCGAACACCGGGGAGCTGTTTTTT.